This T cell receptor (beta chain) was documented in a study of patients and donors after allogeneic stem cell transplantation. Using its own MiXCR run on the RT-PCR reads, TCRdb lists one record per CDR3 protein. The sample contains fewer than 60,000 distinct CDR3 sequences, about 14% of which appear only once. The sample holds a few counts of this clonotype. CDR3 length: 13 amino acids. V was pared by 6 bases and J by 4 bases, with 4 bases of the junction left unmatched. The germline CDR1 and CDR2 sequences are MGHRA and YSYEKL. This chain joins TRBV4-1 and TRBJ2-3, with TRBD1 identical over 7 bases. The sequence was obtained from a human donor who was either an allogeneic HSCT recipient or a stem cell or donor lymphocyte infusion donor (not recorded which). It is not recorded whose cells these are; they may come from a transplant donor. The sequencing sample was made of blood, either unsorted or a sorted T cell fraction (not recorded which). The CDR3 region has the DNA TGCGCCAGCAGTTCCGGACAGGCAGATACGCAGTATTTT. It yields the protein CASSSGQADTQYF.